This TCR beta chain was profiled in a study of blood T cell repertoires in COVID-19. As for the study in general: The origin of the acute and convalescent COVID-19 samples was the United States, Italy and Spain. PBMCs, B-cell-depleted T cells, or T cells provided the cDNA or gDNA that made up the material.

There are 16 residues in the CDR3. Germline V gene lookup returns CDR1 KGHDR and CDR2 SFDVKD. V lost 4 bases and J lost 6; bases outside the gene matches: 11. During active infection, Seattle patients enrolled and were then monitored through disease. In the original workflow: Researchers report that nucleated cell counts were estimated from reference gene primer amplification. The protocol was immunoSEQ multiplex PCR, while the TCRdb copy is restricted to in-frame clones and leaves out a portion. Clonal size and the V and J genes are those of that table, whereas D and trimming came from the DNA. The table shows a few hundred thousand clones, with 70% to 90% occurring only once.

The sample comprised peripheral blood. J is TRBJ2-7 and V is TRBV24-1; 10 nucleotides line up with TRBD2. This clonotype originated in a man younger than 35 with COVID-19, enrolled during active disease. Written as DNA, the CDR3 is TGTGCCACCAGTGACCCCCTAGCGGGAGCCTTAGCCGAGCAGTACTTC. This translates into CATSDPLAGALAEQYF.